This T cell receptor (beta chain) was profiled in a study of blood T cell repertoires in COVID-19 (dated by TCRdb to about 2020). Regarding the study in general: Collaborator samples came from the United States, Italy and Spain and covered acute and convalescent phases of COVID-19. The material from the prospective study consisted of cDNA or gDNA derived from T cells, B-cell-depleted T cells, or PBMCs. Deeply sampled blood TCRbeta repertoires from subjects exposed to, actively infected with, or recovered from COVID-19 were included in the dataset. Sample metadata almost always included a de-identified subject ID, COVID-19 status, age in years and sex. The repertoires were made available in a free public database intended to serve as a resource for research on the immune response to SARS-CoV-2. Where HLA class I and class II types were available, the types were taken from metadata supplied by the sample provider, not from assay-based typing. Samples came from the ongoing ImmuneRACE study (first 160 participants) plus 1,254 subjects from 6 global collaborators.

Collaborating institutions collected whole blood in K2EDTA tubes following their own protocols. Collaborator samples were shipped for TCRbeta analysis as frozen whole blood, isolated PBMCs, or DNA extracted from either sample type. Worth noting for this clone: The clone's antigen remains unknown. No much larger clonotype is one base removed from it; base qualities were not supplied.

Study-wide findings and limitations: Clinical and demographic metadata were provided uncurated, with the amount varying by source and participant.

TCRbeta CDR3 regions were amplified from genomic DNA by means of the immunoSEQ Assay, a bias-controlled multiplex PCR. As for the authors' bioinformatics: Nucleated cell counts per sample were estimated from amplification of reference gene primers within the assay. To quantify the absolute abundance of each unique TCRbeta CDR3 rearrangement, sequence reads were collapsed and filtered. For each sample, productive Simpson clonality was calculated by taking the square root of Simpson's diversity index across productive rearrangements. The clones in this table, taken by TCRdb from immuneACCESS, are in-frame only. Not every clone is retained; where verified, under half of the shortfall comes from an unresolved V gene, and the cause of the rest is unknown. D and trimming were read from the DNA, whereas the V and J calls and clone size are those reported in that table. For this sample the table gives some 200,000 clones, of which approximately 90% were detected only once. Approximately 0.5% of the sample goes to the ten largest clones.

The CDR1 and CDR2 encoded by the germline V gene are SGHAT and FQNNGV. Trimming removed 1 base from V and 1 base from J; the gene matches leave 12 bases unexplained. The CDR3 runs 19 residues from the cysteine to the phenylalanine. Here the CDR3 DNA is all that survives: 57 bases in frame from base 1. The material sequenced was peripheral blood. The TCR was taken from a man aged 45-65 years with acute or convalescent COVID-19. This chain is built from TRBV11-2 and TRBJ2-4, with 8 bases in between that match TRBD1. The CDR3 here reads CASSLAPQGAGGAKNIQYF. The DNA sequence is TGTGCCAGCAGCTTAGCCCCTCAGGGGGCAGGGGGTGCCAAAAACATTCAGTACTTC. The reference TRBV11-2 and TRBJ2-4 proteins fill in what lies around the CDR3, so the full variable domain reads EAGVAQSPRYKIIEKRQSVAFWCNPISGHATLYWYQQILGQGPKLLIQFQNNGVVDDSQLPKDRFSAERLKGVDSTLKIQPAKLEDSAVYLCASSLAPQGAGGAKNIQYFGAGTRLSVL.